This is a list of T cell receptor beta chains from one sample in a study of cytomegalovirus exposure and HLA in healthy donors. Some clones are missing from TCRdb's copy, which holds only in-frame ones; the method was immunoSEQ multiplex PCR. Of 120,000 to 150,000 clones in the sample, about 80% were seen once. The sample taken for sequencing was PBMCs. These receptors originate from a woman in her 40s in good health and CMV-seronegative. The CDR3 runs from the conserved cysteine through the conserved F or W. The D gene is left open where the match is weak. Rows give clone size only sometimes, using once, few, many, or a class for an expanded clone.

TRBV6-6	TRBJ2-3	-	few	CASSTRPRVDTQYF	TGTGCCAGCAGTACGAGACCCAGGGTAGATACGCAGTATTTT
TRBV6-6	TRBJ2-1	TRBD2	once	CASRIAGSYNEQFF	TGTGCCAGCAGGATAGCGGGTTCCTACAATGAGCAGTTCTTC
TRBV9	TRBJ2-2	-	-	CASSLKGPGGTGELFF	TGTGCCAGCAGCCTTAAGGGCCCAGGAGGGACCGGGGAGCTGTTTTTT
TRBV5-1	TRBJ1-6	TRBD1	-	CASSLTGGERSPLHF	TGCGCCAGCAGCTTGACAGGGGGCGAGCGTTCACCCCTCCACTTT
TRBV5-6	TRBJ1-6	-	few	CASSLEGASSYNSPLHF	TGTGCCAGCAGCTTAGAGGGTGCGAGCTCCTATAATTCACCCCTCCACTTT
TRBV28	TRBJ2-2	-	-	CASSLEGAGLASNTGELFF	TGTGCCAGCAGTTTAGAGGGGGCGGGGCTAGCGTCGAACACCGGGGAGCTGTTTTTT
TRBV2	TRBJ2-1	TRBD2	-	CASSEQGGLLAGVDNEQFF	TGTGCCAGCAGTGAACAGGGTGGCCTACTAGCGGGAGTGGACAATGAGCAGTTCTTC
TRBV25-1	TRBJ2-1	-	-	CASSPPPPGFEQFF	TGTGCCAGCAGCCCACCCCCCCCAGGGTTTGAGCAGTTCTTC
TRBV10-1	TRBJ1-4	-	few	CASSVRQEGEKLFF	TGCGCCAGCAGTGTAAGGCAGGAGGGTGAAAAACTGTTTTTT
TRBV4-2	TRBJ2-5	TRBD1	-	CASSQLPSGQGNQETQYF	TGTGCCAGCAGCCAACTCCCCTCGGGACAGGGAAACCAAGAGACCCAGTACTTC
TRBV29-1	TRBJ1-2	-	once	CSVVVNYGYTF	TGCAGCGTCGTAGTAAACTATGGCTACACCTTC
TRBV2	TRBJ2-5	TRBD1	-	CASSSQGASQETQYF	TGTGCCAGCAGTAGTCAGGGGGCGTCCCAAGAGACCCAGTACTTC
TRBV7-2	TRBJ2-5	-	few	CASSEEHQETQYF	TGTGCCAGCAGCGAGGAACATCAAGAGACCCAGTACTTC
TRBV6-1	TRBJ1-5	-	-	CASSEDRLQPQHF	TGTGCCAGCAGTGAAGACAGATTGCAGCCCCAGCATTTT
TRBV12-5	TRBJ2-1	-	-	CASGYWSSYNEQFF	TGTGCTAGTGGTTACTGGAGCTCCTACAATGAGCAGTTCTTC
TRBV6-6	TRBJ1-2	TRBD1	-	CASSATRDRGGYGYTF	TGTGCCAGCAGTGCAACCAGGGACAGGGGAGGGTATGGCTACACCTTC
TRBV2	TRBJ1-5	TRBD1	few	CATTDRASNQPQHF	TGTGCCACTACGGACAGGGCAAGCAATCAGCCCCAGCATTTT
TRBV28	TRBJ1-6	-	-	CASSFERTANSPLHF	TGTGCCAGCAGTTTCGAGAGGACAGCCAATTCACCCCTCCACTTT
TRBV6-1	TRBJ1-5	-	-	CASTPGWNQPQHF	TGTGCCAGCACCCCGGGATGGAATCAGCCCCAGCATTTT
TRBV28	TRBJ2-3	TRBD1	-	CASSFQQGAGADTQYF	TGTGCCAGCAGTTTTCAACAGGGGGCTGGAGCAGATACGCAGTATTTT
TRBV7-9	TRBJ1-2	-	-	CSSSLNLQESNYGYTF	TGTTCCAGCAGCTTAAATTTACAGGAATCTAACTATGGCTACACCTTC
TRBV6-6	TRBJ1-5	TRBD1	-	CASSYSATGINQPQHF	TGTGCCAGCAGTTACTCGGCGACAGGGATCAATCAGCCCCAGCATTTT
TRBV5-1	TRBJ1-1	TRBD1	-	CASSYRDRGSPGTEAFF	TGCGCCAGCAGCTACCGGGACAGGGGGTCCCCGGGGACTGAAGCTTTCTTT
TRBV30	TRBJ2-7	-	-	CAWSGEQIPYEQYF	TGTGCCTGGAGTGGCGAACAGATACCCTACGAGCAGTACTTC
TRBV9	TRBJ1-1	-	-	CASSVLPGRVTEAFF	TGTGCCAGCAGCGTACTGCCGGGAAGGGTCACTGAAGCTTTCTTT
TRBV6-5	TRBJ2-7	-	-	CASSYARHYEQYF	TGTGCCAGCAGTTACGCGAGGCATTACGAGCAGTACTTC
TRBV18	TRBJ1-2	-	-	CASSPPSIGGADYGYTF	TGTGCCAGCTCACCACCTTCTATCGGGGGGGCTGACTATGGCTACACCTTC
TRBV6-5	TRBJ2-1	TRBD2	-	CASSYDQRDHYNEQFF	TGTGCCAGCAGTTACGATCAGCGGGATCACTACAATGAGCAGTTCTTC
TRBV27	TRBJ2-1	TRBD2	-	CASSNAGAYNEQFF	TGTGCCAGCAGTAATGCGGGAGCCTACAATGAGCAGTTCTTC